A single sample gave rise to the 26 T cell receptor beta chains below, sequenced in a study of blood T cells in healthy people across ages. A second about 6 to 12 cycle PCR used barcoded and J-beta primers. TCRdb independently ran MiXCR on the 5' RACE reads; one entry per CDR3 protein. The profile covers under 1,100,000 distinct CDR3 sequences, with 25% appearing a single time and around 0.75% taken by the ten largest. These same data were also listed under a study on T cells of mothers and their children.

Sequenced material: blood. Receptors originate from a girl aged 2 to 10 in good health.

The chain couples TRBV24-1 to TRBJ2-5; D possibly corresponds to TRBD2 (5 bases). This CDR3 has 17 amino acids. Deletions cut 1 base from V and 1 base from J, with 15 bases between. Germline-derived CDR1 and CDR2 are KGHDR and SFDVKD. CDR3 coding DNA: TGTGCCACCAGTGATTTCCCCGGGAAAGAGGCCCAAGAGACCCAGTACTTC. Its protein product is CATSDFPGKEAQETQYF.

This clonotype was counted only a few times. Written as DNA, the CDR3 is TGTGCCAGCAGCGCCGACAATTCACCCCTCCACTTT. Translation gives CASSADNSPLHF. V and J are TRBV28 and TRBJ1-6; D is uncertain. The CDR3 extends over 12 amino acids. The V end was cut by 6 bases, the J end by 7 bases, with 7 bases between. The V gene's germline CDR1 is MDHEN and CDR2 SYDVKM.

In nucleotides, the CDR3 is TGCGCCAGCAGCTTGGATGTGGGGCCTGGGGCCAACGTCCTGACTTTC. It translates to CASSLDVGPGANVLTF. V usage is TRBV5-1 and J usage is TRBJ2-6; weak D call: TRBD1 (5 bases). Germline CDR1 and CDR2: SGHRS and YFSETQ. The V and J ends lost 0 bases and 2 bases respectively, with 9 bases between them. This CDR3 region has 16 residues.

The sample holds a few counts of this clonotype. This chain's CDR3 is CASTPLGKNTQYF. CDR3 nucleotide sequence: TGTGCCAGCACTCCCCTCGGCAAGAATACGCAGTATTTT. The J gene is TRBJ2-3, the V gene TRBV6-5; D gene uncertain. The CDR3 loop spans 13 amino acids. Germline CDR1 is MNHEY and CDR2 is SVGAGI. V lost 7 bases to trimming and J lost 7 bases, with 15 bases between them.

CDR3 protein: CASSFITSSYEQYF. CDR3 nucleotide sequence: TGTGCCAGCAGCTTCATAACGAGCTCCTACGAGCAGTACTTC. The chain uses TRBV7-9 and TRBJ2-1, with unresolved D. The end of the DNA aligns better with TRBJ2-7, so the J call may be wrong. CDR1 SEHNR and CDR2 FQNEAQ come from the germline V gene (reference sequence). This CDR3 contains 14 residues.

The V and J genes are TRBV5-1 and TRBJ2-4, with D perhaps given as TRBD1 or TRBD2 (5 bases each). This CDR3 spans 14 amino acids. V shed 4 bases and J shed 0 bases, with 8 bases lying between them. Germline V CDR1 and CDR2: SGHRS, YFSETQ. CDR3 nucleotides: TGCGCCAGCAGCACCGGGACAGCCAAAAACATTCAGTACTTC. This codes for CASSTGTAKNIQYF.

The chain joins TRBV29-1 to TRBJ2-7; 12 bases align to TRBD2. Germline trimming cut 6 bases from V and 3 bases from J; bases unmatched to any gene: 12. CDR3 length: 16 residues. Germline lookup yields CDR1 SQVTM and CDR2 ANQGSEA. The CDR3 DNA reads TGCAGCGTCCGATCGGGGGGGACTAGCGGGTACTACGAGCAGTACTTC. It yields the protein CSVRSGGTSGYYEQYF.

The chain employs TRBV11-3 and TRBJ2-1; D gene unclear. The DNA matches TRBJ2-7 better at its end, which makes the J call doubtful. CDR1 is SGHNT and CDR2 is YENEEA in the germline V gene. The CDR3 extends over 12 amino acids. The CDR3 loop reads CASSSTQQEQYF. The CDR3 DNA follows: TGTGCCAGCAGCTCCACCCAGCAAGAGCAGTACTTC.

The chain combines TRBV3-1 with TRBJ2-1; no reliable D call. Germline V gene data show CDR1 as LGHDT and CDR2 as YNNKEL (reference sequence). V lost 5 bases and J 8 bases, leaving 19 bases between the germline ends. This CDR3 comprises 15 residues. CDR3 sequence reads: CASSNPGPRTHEQFF. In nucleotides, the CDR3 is TGTGCCAGCAGCAATCCGGGCCCAAGGACCCATGAGCAGTTCTTC.

The CDR3 sequence: CASNQGGLGVEQFF. As DNA, the CDR3 is TGTGCCAGCAACCAGGGGGGACTAGGGGTTGAGCAGTTCTTC. The rearrangement joins TRBV21-1 to TRBJ2-1; the D call in the table, TRBD2, was not verified against the DNA. TRBV21-1 is marked as a pseudogene. The CDR3 runs 14 residues.

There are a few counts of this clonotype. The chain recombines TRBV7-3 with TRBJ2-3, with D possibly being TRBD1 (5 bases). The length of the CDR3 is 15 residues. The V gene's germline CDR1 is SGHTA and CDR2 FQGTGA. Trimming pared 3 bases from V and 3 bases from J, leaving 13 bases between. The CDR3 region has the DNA TGTGCCAGCAGCTTCGGGCAGGGTCAAACAGATACGCAGTATTTT. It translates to CASSFGQGQTDTQYF.

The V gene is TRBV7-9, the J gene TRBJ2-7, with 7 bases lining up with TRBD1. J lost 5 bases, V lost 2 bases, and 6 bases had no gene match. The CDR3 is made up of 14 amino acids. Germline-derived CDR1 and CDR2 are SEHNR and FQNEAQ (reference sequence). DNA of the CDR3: TGTGCCAGCAGCTTATCCGACAGGGCCCACGAGCAGTACTTC. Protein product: CASSLSDRAHEQYF. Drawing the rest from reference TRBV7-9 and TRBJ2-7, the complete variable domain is DTGVSQNPRHKITKRGQNVTFRCDPISEHNRLYWYRQTLGQGPEFLTYFQNEAQLEKSRLLSDRFSAERPKGSFSTLEIQRTEQGDSAMYLCASSLSDRAHEQYFGPGTRLTVT.

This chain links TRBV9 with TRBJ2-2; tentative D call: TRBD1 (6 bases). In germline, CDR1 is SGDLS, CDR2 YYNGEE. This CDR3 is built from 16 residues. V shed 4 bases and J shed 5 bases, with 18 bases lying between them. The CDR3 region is CASSPPDGRGTGELFF. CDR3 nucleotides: TGTGCCAGCAGCCCCCCGGATGGCAGGGGAACCGGGGAGCTGTTTTTT.

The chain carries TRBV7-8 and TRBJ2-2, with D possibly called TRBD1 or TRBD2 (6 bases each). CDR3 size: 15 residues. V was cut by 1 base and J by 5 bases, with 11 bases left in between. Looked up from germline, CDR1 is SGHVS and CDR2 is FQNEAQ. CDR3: CASSLVIGGTGELFF. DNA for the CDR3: TGTGCCAGCAGCTTAGTAATAGGGGGGACCGGGGAGCTGTTTTTT.

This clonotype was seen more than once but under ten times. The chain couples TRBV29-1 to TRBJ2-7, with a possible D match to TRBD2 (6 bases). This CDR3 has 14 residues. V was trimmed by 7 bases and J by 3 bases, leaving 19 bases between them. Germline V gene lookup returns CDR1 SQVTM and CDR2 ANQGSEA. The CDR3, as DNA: TGCAGCGCCGCAATGGGGGACTCCTACTACGAGCAGTACTTC. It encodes CSAAMGDSYYEQYF.

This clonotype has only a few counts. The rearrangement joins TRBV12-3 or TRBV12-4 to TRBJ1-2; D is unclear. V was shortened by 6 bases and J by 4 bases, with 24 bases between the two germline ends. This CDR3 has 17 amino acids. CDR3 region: CASSLLARSGKGYGYTF. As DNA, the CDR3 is TGTGCCAGCAGCCTTTTAGCGAGGTCCGGGAAGGGCTATGGCTACACCTTC.

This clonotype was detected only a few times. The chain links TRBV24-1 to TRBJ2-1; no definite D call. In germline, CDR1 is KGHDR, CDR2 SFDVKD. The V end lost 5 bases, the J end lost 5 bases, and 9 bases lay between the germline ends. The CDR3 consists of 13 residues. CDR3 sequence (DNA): TGTGCCACCAGTGTAAGTCCAAACAATGAGCAGTTCTTC. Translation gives CATSVSPNNEQFF.

CDR3 sequence reads: CASSQEPTYYGYTF. The CDR3 DNA reads TGCGCCAGCAGCCAAGAACCGACTTACTATGGCTACACCTTC. The chain combines TRBV4-1 with TRBJ1-2; no definite D call. CDR1 is MGHRA, CDR2 YSYEKL, per germline. This CDR3 region has 14 residues. V lost 0 bases and J lost 3, with 8 bases in between.

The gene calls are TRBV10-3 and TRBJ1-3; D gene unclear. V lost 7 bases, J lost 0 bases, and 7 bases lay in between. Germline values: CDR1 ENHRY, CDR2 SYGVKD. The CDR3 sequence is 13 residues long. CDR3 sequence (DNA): TGTGCCATCATCACAGACTCTGGAAACACCATATATTTT. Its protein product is CAIITDSGNTIYF.

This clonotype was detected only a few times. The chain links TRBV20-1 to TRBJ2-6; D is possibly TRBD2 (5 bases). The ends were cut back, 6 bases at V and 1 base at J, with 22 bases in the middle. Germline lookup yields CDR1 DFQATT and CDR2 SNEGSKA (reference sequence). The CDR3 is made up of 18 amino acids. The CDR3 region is CSAPRAPLPGSGANVLTF. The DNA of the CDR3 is TGCAGTGCCCCCCGGGCCCCCTTACCGGGGTCTGGGGCCAACGTCCTGACTTTC.

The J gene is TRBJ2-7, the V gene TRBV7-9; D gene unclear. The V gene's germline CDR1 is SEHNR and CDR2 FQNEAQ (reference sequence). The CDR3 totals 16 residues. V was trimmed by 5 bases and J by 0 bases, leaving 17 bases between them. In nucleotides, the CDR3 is TGTGCCAGCAGCCTCCCCCCCGACGAGAGCTCCTACGAGCAGTACTTC. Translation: CASSLPPDESSYEQYF.

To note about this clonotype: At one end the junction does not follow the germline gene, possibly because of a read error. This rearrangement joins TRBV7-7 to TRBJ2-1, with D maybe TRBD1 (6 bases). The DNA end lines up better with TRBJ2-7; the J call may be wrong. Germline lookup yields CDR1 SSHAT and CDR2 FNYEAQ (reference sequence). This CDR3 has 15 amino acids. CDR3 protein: CASSLYGGEGYEQYF. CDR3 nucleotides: TGTGCTAGCAGCTTATATGGGGGCGAGGGCTACGAGCAGTACTTC.

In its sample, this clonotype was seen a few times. The CDR3 DNA follows: TGTGCCAGCTCACCAGGAGCTACCTCGTACCAAGAGACCCAGTACTTC. Protein: CASSPGATSYQETQYF. The chain joins TRBV18 to TRBJ2-5; D remains ambiguous. The length of the CDR3 is 16 residues. Trimming took 2 bases from V and 0 from J, leaving 13 bases between them. CDR1 and CDR2 (germline): KGHSH, LQKENI.

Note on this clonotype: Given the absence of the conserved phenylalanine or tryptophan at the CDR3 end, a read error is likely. The CDR3 DNA follows: TGTGCCAGCAGTTTTAAACGCCGGAACACTGAAGCTTTCCTT. It translates to CASSFKRRNTEAFL. V is TRBV12-3 or TRBV12-4 and J is TRBJ1-1; D unresolved. The CDR3 consists of 14 residues. V shed 3 bases and J shed 1 base, with 9 bases lying between them.

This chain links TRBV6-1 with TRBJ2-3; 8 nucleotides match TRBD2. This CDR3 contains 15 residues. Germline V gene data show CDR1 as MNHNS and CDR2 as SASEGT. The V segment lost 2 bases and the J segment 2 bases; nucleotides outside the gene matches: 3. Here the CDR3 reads CASSETGLDTDTQYF. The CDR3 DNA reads TGTGCCAGCAGTGAAACGGGACTAGACACAGATACGCAGTATTTT.

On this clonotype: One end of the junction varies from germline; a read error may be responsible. DNA for the CDR3: TGTGCCAGCAGGTTAGGGGGCGCCGGGGAGCTGTTTTTT. Translation: CASRLGGAGELFF. The J gene is TRBJ2-2, the V gene TRBV12-3 or TRBV12-4; 7 bases line up with TRBD1. CDR3 size: 13 residues.